This passage covers 22 T cell receptor beta chains from one sample sequenced in a study of tumor-infiltrating lymphocytes in primary liver carcinoma. Starting material for RNA and DNA co-extraction consisted of roughly 19-31 mg of unsorted bulk tissue. With a constant-region primer, TCR beta cDNA was made from around 520 ng of total RNA. TCR beta libraries came from three nested multiplex PCR rounds using slightly modified ARM-PCR. Amplification in the first two PCR rounds was performed using TRBV1-TRBV30 forward primers and a C-beta reverse primer for approximately 10 cycles each. One entry per CDR3 protein, called by TCRdb with MiXCR from the multiplex PCR reads. This table holds 110,000 or so distinct CDR3 sequences, approximately 80% found once. Sequencing input: liver tumor tissue from sampling region 3. Sample subset: tumor region T3, left-lateral pole. The receptors come from a man aged 40-50 years with primary liver carcinoma and hepatitis B virus infection.

As concerns this clonotype: One end of the junction is discordant with germline, which a read error may explain. The gene calls are TRBV7-9 and TRBJ1-2, with D unresolved. In germline, CDR1 is SEHNR, CDR2 FQNEAQ (reference sequence). The CDR3 loop spans 14 amino acids. The DNA for the CDR3 is TGTGCCAGCAGCACGCAAGGAACTAACTATGGCTACACGTTC. Translating gives CASSTQGTNYGYTF.

As regards this clonotype: The junction and the germline gene differ at one end; a read error may be behind it. This rearrangement joins TRBV11-1 to TRBJ1-2; D not resolved. The germline V gene has CDR1 SGHAT and CDR2 FQDESV (reference sequence). This CDR3 is 13 amino acids long. The CDR3 DNA reads as TGTGCCAACAGCTTTGTCCATAACTATGGCTATACCTTC. Protein: CANSFVHNYGYTF.

On this clonotype: Its ends do not fully match the called genes, so a read error is possible. V gene TRBV11-2 combines with J gene TRBJ2-5, with 9 nucleotides matching TRBD2. This CDR3 has 16 amino acids. Germline CDR1 is SGHAT and CDR2 is FQNNGV. CDR3 amino acids: CASSPILLAGAETQYF. The CDR3, as DNA: TGTGCCAGCAGCCCAATCCTTTTAGCGGGAGCAGAGACCCAGTATTTC.

About this clonotype: Sequence at one end of the junction differs from germline and may be a read error. V and J are TRBV6-5 and TRBJ2-7; 7 bases line up with TRBD2. This CDR3 is built from 14 residues. The germline V gene has CDR1 MNHEY and CDR2 SVGAGI. The CDR3 DNA reads as TGTGCCAGCAGTACCGCGGGAGTCAGGCTCGAGCAGAACTTC. Encoded protein: CASSTAGVRLEQNF.

The chain recombines TRBV10-3 with TRBJ2-4, with 7 bases that match TRBD2. Germline V gives CDR1 ENHRY, CDR2 SYGVKD. This CDR3 is built from 15 residues. The ends lost 8 bases at V and 2 bases at J; junction bases unmatched: 9. The CDR3 coding sequence is TGTGCCATCCGGGAGGCCGAGGGCCCCAAAAACATTCAGTACTTC. This codes for CAIREAEGPKNIQYF.

With respect to this clonotype: This CDR3 is missing its conserved last phenylalanine or tryptophan, likely due to a read error. The chain is built from TRBV29-1 and TRBJ2-7; 7 bases fit TRBD1. Germline V CDR1 and CDR2: SQVTM, ANQGSEA. Germline trimming cut 3 bases from V and 4 bases from J; bases unmatched to any gene: 9. This CDR3 is built from 14 residues. In DNA form, the CDR3 reads TGCAGCGTTGAGTTTGGTAACAGGGGATACGAGCAGTACATC. As protein: CSVEFGNRGYEQYI.

Comment on this clonotype: The junction and the germline gene differ at one end; a read error may be behind it. This chain connects TRBV14 to TRBJ1-1, with D tentatively TRBD1 (5 bases). The germline gives CDR1 SGHDN, CDR2 FVKESK. The CDR3 is made up of 14 amino acids. The DNA for the CDR3 is TGTGCCAGTAGCCAAGATCAGGGCCCTTACCCAGTTTTCTTT. It is translated as CASSQDQGPYPVFF.

For this clonotype: Given the absence of the conserved phenylalanine or tryptophan at the CDR3 end, a read error is likely. J is TRBJ1-5 and V is TRBV10-2; a possible D gene is TRBD1 (6 bases). Germline V lookup: CDR1 WSHSY, CDR2 SAAADI. The CDR3 covers 16 residues. CDR3 protein: CASSDMGAAGNQPQHS. CDR3 DNA sequence: TGTGCCAGCAGTGATATGGGGGCGGCTGGCAATCAGCCCCAGCATTCT.

The chain couples TRBV6-5 to TRBJ1-2; a possible D gene is TRBD1 (5 bases). The CDR3 runs to 13 residues. The germline gives CDR1 MNHEY, CDR2 SVGAGI. Trimming pared 3 bases from V and 13 bases from J, leaving 18 bases between. CDR3 coding DNA: TGTGCCAGCAGTTATGGGGCCGACTATGGATGCACCTTC. Its translation: CASSYGADYGCTF.

The chain employs TRBV29-1 and TRBJ2-2, with 9 bases fitting TRBD2. There are 15 residues in the CDR3. CDR1 is SQVTM, CDR2 ANQGSEA, per germline. V shed 7 bases, J shed 5 bases, and the junction held 11 bases outside the gene matches. CDR3 protein: CSAAPISGRTGELFF. In DNA, the CDR3 is TGCAGCGCGGCCCCGATTAGCGGGAGAACCGGGGAGCTGTTTTTT.

J is TRBJ2-3 and V is TRBV7-8; D might be TRBD1 or TRBD2, each matching 5 bases. V was clipped by 7 bases and J by 1 base, with 15 bases between them. The CDR3 runs to 15 residues. Germline CDR1 SGHVS, CDR2 FQNEAQ. This CDR3 reads CASTSGDQGTDTQYF. The CDR3 DNA reads TGTGCCAGCACCAGTGGGGACCAGGGCACAGATACGCAGTATTTT.

Note on this clonotype: An end of the junction does not agree with germline; a read error may underlie this. The J gene is TRBJ2-3, the V gene TRBV11-2, with D perhaps TRBD2 (6 bases). This CDR3 is 16 amino acids long. CDR1 is SGHAT and CDR2 is FQNNGV in the germline V gene. The CDR3 DNA reads TGTACCAGCAGCTCCCCGGGACTTGTGGGAGTGGATACGCAGTATTTT. It yields the protein CTSSSPGLVGVDTQYF. Combining the CDR3 with reference TRBV11-2 and TRBJ2-3 gives the whole variable domain EAGVAQSPRYKIIEKRQSVAFWCNPISGHATLYWYQQILGQGPKLLIQFQNNGVVDDSQLPKDRFSAERLKGVDSTLKIQPAKLEDSAVYLCTSSSPGLVGVDTQYFGPGTRLTVL.

The DNA of the CDR3 is TGTTCTAGCAGCCCCTCGGTGAGCGGAGAGGAAGAGACCCAGTACTTC. Translating it yields CSSSPSVSGEEETQYF. This chain connects TRBV6-9 to TRBJ2-5, with TRBD2 as a possible D gene (5 bases). The CDR3 loop spans 16 amino acids. CDR1 is MNHGY and CDR2 is SVAAGI in the germline V gene.

As to this clonotype: The junction and the germline gene differ at one end; a read error may be behind it. The chain combines TRBV10-2 with TRBJ2-2; the D gene is possibly TRBD2 (5 bases). Germline V gene lookup returns CDR1 WSHSY and CDR2 SAAADI. The CDR3 is made up of 14 amino acids. The CDR3 loop reads CTSSGRRGSGELFF. The CDR3 coding sequence is TGCACCAGCAGTGGACGAAGAGGGAGTGGGGAGCTGTTCTTT.

Regarding this clonotype: With a much larger clone just one base away, this may be a read error. The rearrangement joins TRBV7-2 to TRBJ2-3, with 11 positions matching TRBD1. J was trimmed by 3 bases and V by 7 bases; bases with no gene match: 6. The CDR3 covers 15 residues. Germline CDR1 is SGHTA and CDR2 is FQGNSA. The CDR3 nucleotides are TGTGCCAGCAACCTCGGGACAGGGGGTACAGATACGCAGTATTTT. Its translation is CASNLGTGGTDTQYF.

The rearrangement links TRBV5-4 to TRBJ2-6, with a weak D call TRBD1 (5 bases). The V and J ends lost 4 bases and 14 bases respectively, with 28 bases between them. The CDR3 is made up of 17 amino acids. Germline CDR1 reads SGHNT; CDR2 reads YYREEE (reference sequence). In DNA, the CDR3 is TGTGCCAGCAGCCCCGGGTCTTTCTTCTCTGGGGCCATCATCCTGACTTTC. Amino acid sequence: CASSPGSFFSGAIILTF.

About this clonotype itself: One end of the junction fails to match germline, which may point to a read error. The genes are TRBV11-3 and TRBJ2-1; D call uncertain. CDR1 and CDR2 (germline): SGHNT, YENEEA. The CDR3 runs 12 residues. The CDR3 loop is CASSLNDNEHFF. The CDR3 nucleotides read TGTGCTAGCAGCTTAAATGACAATGAGCACTTCTTC.

The rearrangement joins TRBV7-9 to TRBJ2-7, with TRBD2 as a possible D gene (6 bases). CDR1 is SEHNR and CDR2 is FQNEAQ in the germline V gene (reference sequence). The CDR3 has 12 amino acids. Trimming removed 6 bases at V and 9 bases at J, with 15 bases between. CDR3 nucleotide sequence: TGTGCCAGCAGTTGGGCGGGGAACGGGCAGTACTTC. It translates to CASSWAGNGQYF.

Details on this clonotype: Given a much more abundant clone one base away, this may be a read error. The J gene is TRBJ1-5, the V gene TRBV19, with TRBD1 as a possible D gene (6 bases). The length of the CDR3 is 14 residues. Germline lookup yields CDR1 LNHDA and CDR2 SQIVND (reference sequence). V was clipped by 7 bases and J by 6 bases, with 16 bases between them. In nucleotides, the CDR3 is TGTGCCAGTACCAGGGACATCCTTGTTCAGCCCCAGCATTTT. Residues: CASTRDILVQPQHF. Supplemented by reference TRBV19 and TRBJ1-5, the full variable domain reads DGGITQSPKYLFRKEGQNVTLSCEQNLNHDAMYWYRQDPGQGLRLIYYSQIVNDFQKGDIAEGYSVSREKKESFPLTVTSAQKNPTAFYLCASTRDILVQPQHFGDGTRLSIL.

Concerning this clonotype itself: Likely a read error: the CDR3 ends without its conserved phenylalanine or tryptophan. V is TRBV4-3 and J is TRBJ2-7; 10 positions agree with TRBD2. Germline V gene sequence: CDR1 LGHNA, CDR2 YSLEER. The CDR3 extends over 15 amino acids. The V and J ends lost 0 bases and 3 bases, in that order; junction bases with no gene match: 2. The CDR3 coding sequence is TGCGCCAGCAGCCAAGATCGGACTAGCGGCTACGAGCAGTACTGC. Its translation is CASSQDRTSGYEQYC.

The V call is TRBV5-5, the J call TRBJ2-2; D remains ambiguous. This CDR3 contains 12 residues. Germline V gene sequence: CDR1 SGHKS, CDR2 YYEKEE (reference sequence). V lost 8 bases and J 3 bases, leaving 8 bases between the germline ends. CDR3: CARRLHTGELFF. In DNA form, the CDR3 reads TGTGCCAGGAGGCTCCACACCGGGGAGCTGTTTTTT.

About this clonotype: Because the CDR3 is missing its conserved closing phenylalanine or tryptophan, this is likely a read error. The DNA is omitted, as the CDR3 cannot be located on it reliably, and the CDR3 follows TCRdb's listing. The CDR3 loop is CATQRPRSGANVPTL. V is TRBV11-2 and J is TRBJ2-6; whether TRBD2, the table's D call, matches the DNA was not checked. Germline assignment: CDR1 SGHAT and CDR2 FQNNGV. The CDR3 region is 15 residues in length, termini included.